The clone carrying this TCR beta chain has a handful of counts. V was cut by 2 bases and J by 5 bases, with 13 bases left in between. The CDR3 sequence is 14 residues long. CDR1 is SQVTM and CDR2 is ANQGSEA in the germline V gene. TCRdb processed the RT-PCR reads anew with MiXCR; each CDR3 protein has one entry. This table has 150,000 to 200,000 distinct CDR3 sequences, 12% appearing once. The entry originates in a study of response to subunit inactivated influenza vaccine. These data are also associated with another study on T cells expressing NK-cell markers. That investigation notes: In generating TCR beta cDNA, 5'RACE template switching with UMIs was used. Restricting sorting to alpha-beta TCR T cells was achieved in several experiments by an anti-gamma-delta TCR antibody. A range of about 1.0-7.0% of CD8+ T cells consisted of dominant NKG2C+ clonotypes in several donors. For several donors, these clonotypes were likewise the leading ones in the CD3+CD56-NKG2C+ fraction.

The rearrangement uses TRBV29-1 and TRBJ2-1; weak D call: TRBD1 (5 bases). Specimen: CD8+ T cells sorted from PBMCs, collected 11 to 12 days after vaccination. The source is a man aged 45-65 years who received an inactivated influenza vaccine. In DNA form, the CDR3 reads TGCAGCGTTGAACCGGACACGATTAACAATGAGCAGTTCTTC. Protein product: CSVEPDTINNEQFF.